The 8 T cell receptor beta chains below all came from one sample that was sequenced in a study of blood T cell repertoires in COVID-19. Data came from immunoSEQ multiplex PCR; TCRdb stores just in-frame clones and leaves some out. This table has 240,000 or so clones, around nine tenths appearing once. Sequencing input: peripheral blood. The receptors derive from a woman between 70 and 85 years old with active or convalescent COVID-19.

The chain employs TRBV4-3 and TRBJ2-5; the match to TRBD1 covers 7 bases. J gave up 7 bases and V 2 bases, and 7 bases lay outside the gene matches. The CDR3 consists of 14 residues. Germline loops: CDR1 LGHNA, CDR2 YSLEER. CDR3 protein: CASSQSKGAGTQYF. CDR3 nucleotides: TGCGCCAGCAGCCAATCCAAGGGGGCTGGGACCCAGTACTTC.

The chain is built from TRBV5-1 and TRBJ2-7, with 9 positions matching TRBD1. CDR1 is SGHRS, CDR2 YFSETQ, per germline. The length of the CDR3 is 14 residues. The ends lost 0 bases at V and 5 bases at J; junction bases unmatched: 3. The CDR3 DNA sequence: TGCGCCAGCAGCTTGGGGACAGGGGTCCACGAGCAGTACTTC. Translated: CASSLGTGVHEQYF.

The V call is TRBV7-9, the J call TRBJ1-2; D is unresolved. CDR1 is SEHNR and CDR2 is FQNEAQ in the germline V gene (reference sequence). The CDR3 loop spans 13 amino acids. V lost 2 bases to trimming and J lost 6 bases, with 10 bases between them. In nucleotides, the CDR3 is TGTGCCAGCAGCTTATCAGGAGGTAATGGCTACACCTTC. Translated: CASSLSGGNGYTF.

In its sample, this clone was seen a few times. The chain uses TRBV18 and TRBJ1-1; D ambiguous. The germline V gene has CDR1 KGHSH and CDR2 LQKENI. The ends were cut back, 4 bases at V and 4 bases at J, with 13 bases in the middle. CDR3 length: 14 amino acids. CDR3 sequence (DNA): TGTGCCAGCTCACGGCGCGGGGAAGGCACTGAAGCTTTCTTT. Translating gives CASSRRGEGTEAFF. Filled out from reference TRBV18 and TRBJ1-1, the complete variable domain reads NAGVMQNPRHLVRRRGQEARLRCSPMKGHSHVYWYRQLPEEGLKFMVYLQKENIIDESGMPKERFSAEFPKEGPSILRIQQVVRGDSAAYFCASSRRGEGTEAFFGQGTRLTVV.

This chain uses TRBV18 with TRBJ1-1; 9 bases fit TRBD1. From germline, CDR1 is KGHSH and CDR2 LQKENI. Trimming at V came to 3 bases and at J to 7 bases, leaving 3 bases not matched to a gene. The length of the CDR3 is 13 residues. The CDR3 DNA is TGTGCCAGCTCACCTAGGGACAGGGTTGAAGCTTTCTTT. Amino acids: CASSPRDRVEAFF. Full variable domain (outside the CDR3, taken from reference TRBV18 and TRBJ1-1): NAGVMQNPRHLVRRRGQEARLRCSPMKGHSHVYWYRQLPEEGLKFMVYLQKENIIDESGMPKERFSAEFPKEGPSILRIQQVVRGDSAAYFCASSPRDRVEAFFGQGTRLTVV.

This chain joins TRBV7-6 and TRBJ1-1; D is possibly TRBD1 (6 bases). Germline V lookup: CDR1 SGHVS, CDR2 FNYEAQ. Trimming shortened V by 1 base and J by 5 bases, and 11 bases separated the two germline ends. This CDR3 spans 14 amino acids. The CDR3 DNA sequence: TGTGCCAGCAGCTTAGTGGGGGCCGGGACTGAAGCTTTCTTT. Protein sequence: CASSLVGAGTEAFF.

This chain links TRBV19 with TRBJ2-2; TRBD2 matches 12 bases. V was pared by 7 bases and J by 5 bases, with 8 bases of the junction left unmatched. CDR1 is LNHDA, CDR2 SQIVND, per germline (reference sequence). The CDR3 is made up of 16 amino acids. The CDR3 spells CASTWLAGGRTGELFF. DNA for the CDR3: TGTGCCAGTACTTGGCTAGCGGGGGGGCGGACCGGGGAGCTGTTTTTT. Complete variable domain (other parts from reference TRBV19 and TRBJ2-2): DGGITQSPKYLFRKEGQNVTLSCEQNLNHDAMYWYRQDPGQGLRLIYYSQIVNDFQKGDIAEGYSVSREKKESFPLTVTSAQKNPTAFYLCASTWLAGGRTGELFFGEGSRLTVL.

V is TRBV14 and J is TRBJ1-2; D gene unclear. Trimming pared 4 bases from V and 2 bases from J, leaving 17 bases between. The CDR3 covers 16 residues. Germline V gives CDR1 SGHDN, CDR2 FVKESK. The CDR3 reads CASSRNQAAPNYGYTF. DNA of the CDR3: TGTGCCAGCAGCCGGAACCAGGCTGCTCCAAACTATGGCTACACCTTC. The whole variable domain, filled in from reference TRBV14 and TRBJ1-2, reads EAGVTQFPSHSVIEKGQTVTLRCDPISGHDNLYWYRRVMGKEIKFLLHFVKESKQDESGMPNNRFLAERTGGTYSTLKVQPAELEDSGVYFCASSRNQAAPNYGYTFGSGTRLTVV.